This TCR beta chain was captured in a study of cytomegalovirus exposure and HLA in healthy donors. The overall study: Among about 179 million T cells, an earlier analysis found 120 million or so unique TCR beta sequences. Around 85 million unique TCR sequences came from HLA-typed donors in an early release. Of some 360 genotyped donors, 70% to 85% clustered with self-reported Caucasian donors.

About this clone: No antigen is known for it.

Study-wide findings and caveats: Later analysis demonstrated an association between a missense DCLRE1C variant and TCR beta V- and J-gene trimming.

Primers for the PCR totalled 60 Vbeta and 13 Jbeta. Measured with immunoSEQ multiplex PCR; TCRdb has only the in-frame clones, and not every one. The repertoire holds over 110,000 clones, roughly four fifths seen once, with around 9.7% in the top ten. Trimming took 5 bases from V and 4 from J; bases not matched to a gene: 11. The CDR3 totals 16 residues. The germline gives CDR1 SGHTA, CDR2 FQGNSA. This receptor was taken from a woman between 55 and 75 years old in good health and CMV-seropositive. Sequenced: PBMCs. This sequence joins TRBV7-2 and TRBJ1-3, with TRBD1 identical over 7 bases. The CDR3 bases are TGTGCCAGCAGCCCACAAACAGGGGCAGGAGGAAACACCATATATTTT. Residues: CASSPQTGAGGNTIYF.